The source of this T cell receptor (beta chain) is a study of cytomegalovirus exposure and HLA in healthy donors. CDR3 length: 15 residues. Germline V CDR1 and CDR2: SGHRS, YFSETQ. V lost 7 bases to trimming and J lost 2 bases; unmatched junction nucleotides: 11. With 60 Vbeta and 13 Jbeta primers, the PCR was carried out. Data came from immunoSEQ multiplex PCR; TCRdb stores just in-frame clones and leaves some out. The sample includes 200,000 to 250,000 clones, approximately 80% of them seen just once. Comment on this clone: Its antigen is unknown.

Study-wide points: Information on immune exposure was restricted to one variable (CMV serostatus).

V and J are TRBV5-1 and TRBJ2-5; 7 nucleotides line up with TRBD2. The specimen was PBMCs. The TCR sequence derives from a man in his fifties or sixties in good health and CMV-seronegative. The CDR3 DNA reads TGCGCCAGCTCAACGGGAGGCCTGGGGCAAGAGACCCAGTACTTC. It translates to CASSTGGLGQETQYF.